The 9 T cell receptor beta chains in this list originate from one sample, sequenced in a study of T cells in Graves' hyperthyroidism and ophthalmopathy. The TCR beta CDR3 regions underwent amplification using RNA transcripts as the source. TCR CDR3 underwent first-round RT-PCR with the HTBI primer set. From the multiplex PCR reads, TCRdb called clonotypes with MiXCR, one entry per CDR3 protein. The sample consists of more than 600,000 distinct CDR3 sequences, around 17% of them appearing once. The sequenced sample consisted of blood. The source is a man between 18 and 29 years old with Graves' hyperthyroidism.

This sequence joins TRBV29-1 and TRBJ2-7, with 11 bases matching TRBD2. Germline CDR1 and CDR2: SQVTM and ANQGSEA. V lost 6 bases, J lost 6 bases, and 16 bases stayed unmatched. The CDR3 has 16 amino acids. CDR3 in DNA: TGCAGCGTGACCCTTATTACTAGCGGGAGAGAGTCCGAGCAGTACTTC. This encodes CSVTLITSGRESEQYF.

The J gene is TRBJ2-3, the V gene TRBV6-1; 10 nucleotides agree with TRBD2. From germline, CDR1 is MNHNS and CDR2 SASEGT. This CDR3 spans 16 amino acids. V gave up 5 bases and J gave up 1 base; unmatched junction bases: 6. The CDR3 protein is CASSRTTSGGTDTQYF. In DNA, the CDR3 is TGTGCCAGCAGTCGTACTACTAGCGGGGGCACAGATACGCAGTATTTT.

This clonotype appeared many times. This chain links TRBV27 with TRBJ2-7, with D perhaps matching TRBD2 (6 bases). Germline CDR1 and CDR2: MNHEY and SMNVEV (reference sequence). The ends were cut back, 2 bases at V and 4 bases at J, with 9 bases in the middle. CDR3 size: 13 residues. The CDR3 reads CASSLRERYEQYF. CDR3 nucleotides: TGTGCCAGCAGTTTACGGGAGAGGTACGAGCAGTACTTC.

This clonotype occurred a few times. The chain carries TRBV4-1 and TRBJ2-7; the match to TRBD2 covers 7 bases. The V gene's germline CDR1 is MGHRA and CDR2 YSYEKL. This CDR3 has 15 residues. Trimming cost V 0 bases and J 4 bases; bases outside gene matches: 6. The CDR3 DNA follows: TGCGCCAGCAGCCAAGACCGGGACGGGGGGTACGAGCAGTACTTC. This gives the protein CASSQDRDGGYEQYF.

CDR3 nucleotides: TGTGCCAGCAGTTCCCCTAAGGATGGCTACACCTTC. This codes for CASSSPKDGYTF. The rearrangement links TRBV28 to TRBJ1-2; no clear D. Germline loops: CDR1 MDHEN, CDR2 SYDVKM. This CDR3 spans 12 amino acids. V was cut by 4 bases and J by 6 bases, with 9 bases left in between.

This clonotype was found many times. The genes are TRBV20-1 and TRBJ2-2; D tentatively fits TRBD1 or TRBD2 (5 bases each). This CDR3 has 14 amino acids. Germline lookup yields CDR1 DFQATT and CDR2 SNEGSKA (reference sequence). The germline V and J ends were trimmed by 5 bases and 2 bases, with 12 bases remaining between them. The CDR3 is CSAAREPNTGELFF. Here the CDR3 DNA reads TGCAGTGCTGCCAGGGAGCCTAACACCGGGGAGCTGTTTTTT.

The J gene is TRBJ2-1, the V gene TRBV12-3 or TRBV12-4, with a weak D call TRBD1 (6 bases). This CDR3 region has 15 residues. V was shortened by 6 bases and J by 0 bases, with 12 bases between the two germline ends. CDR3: CASSRGQSSYNEQFF. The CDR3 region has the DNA TGTGCCAGCAGCAGAGGACAGAGCTCCTACAATGAGCAGTTCTTC.

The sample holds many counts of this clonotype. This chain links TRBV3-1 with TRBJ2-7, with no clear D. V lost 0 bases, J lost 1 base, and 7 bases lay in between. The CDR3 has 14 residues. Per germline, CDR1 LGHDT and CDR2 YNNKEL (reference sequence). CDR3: CASSQDARSYEQYF. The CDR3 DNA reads TGTGCCAGCAGCCAAGATGCACGGTCCTACGAGCAGTACTTC.

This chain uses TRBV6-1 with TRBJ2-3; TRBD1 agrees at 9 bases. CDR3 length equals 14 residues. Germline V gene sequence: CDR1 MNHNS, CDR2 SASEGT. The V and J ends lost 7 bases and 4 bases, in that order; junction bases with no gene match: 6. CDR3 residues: CASTTGGRSDTQYF. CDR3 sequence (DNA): TGTGCCAGCACCACAGGGGGCAGGTCAGATACGCAGTATTTT.